The 14 T cell receptor beta chains below were found in one sample sequenced in a study of blood T cell repertoires in COVID-19. This table comes from immunoSEQ multiplex PCR, and its TCRdb copy is limited to in-frame clones, with some not included. The sample holds some 160,000 clones, around four fifths seen once. Sample: peripheral blood. Every receptor here comes from a woman of 80 years or more with COVID-19, enrolled during active disease.

The V gene is TRBV18, the J gene TRBJ2-1, with 9 bases identical to TRBD1. CDR3 size: 15 residues. CDR1 and CDR2 from the germline V gene are KGHSH and LQKENI. V lost 3 bases and J lost 9; bases outside the gene matches: 9. The CDR3 spells CASSPSRDRVGEQFF. Here the CDR3 DNA reads TGTGCCAGCTCACCGTCCCGGGACAGGGTAGGTGAGCAGTTCTTC.

V is TRBV19 and J is TRBJ2-2, with D unclear. Trimming pared 9 bases from V and 4 bases from J, leaving 6 bases between. The CDR3 has 11 residues. Germline V gene data show CDR1 as LNHDA and CDR2 as SQIVND (reference sequence). The DNA of the CDR3 is TGTGCCAGCTCGGGCACCGGGGAGCTGTTTTTT. Amino acids: CASSGTGELFF.

In this sample, this clone turned up once. This chain joins TRBV10-3 and TRBJ1-5, with unresolved D. Germline V lookup: CDR1 ENHRY, CDR2 SYGVKD. Trimming cost V 6 bases and J 6 bases, with 12 bases left between them. This CDR3 has 13 residues. The CDR3 region has the DNA TGTGCCATCAGCACAGCAACTGCTCAGCCCCAGCATTTT. Translating gives CAISTATAQPQHF.

This chain links TRBV5-4 with TRBJ2-7; D unresolved. The germline V gene encodes CDR1 SGHNT and CDR2 YYREEE (reference sequence). Deletions cut 4 bases from V and 2 bases from J, with 13 bases between. The CDR3 covers 14 residues. The CDR3 coding sequence is TGTGCCAGCAGCGATACCCGCGGAGCCTACGAGCAGTACTTC. Amino acids: CASSDTRGAYEQYF.

The chain joins TRBV7-9 to TRBJ1-1, with TRBD1 as a possible D gene (6 bases). The CDR3 sequence is 14 residues long. V lost 5 bases and J lost 4, with 14 bases in between. Germline V gene lookup returns CDR1 SEHNR and CDR2 FQNEAQ (reference sequence). CDR3 protein: CASSPAGVGTEAFF. The CDR3 DNA is TGTGCCAGCAGCCCGGCAGGGGTGGGCACTGAAGCTTTCTTT.

The chain is built from TRBV5-4 and TRBJ2-3; 12 nucleotides align to TRBD1. Per the germline V gene, CDR1 is SGHNT and CDR2 is YYREEE (reference sequence). The length of the CDR3 is 16 residues. After removal of 4 bases from V and 4 bases from J, the junction contained 7 bases not matched to a gene. The CDR3 loop reads CASSLSGTGGADTQYF. The CDR3 region has the DNA TGTGCCAGCAGCCTCTCCGGGACAGGGGGCGCAGATACGCAGTATTTT.

The chain uses TRBV24-1 and TRBJ1-1; 7 nucleotides match TRBD1. CDR1 and CDR2 (germline): KGHDR, SFDVKD. CDR3 length: 16 amino acids. Trimming cost V 9 bases and J 4 bases; bases outside gene matches: 16. The CDR3 nucleotides read TGTGCCACCCGACCCCCTTCGACAGGGTACATCACTGAAGCTTTCTTT. Protein product: CATRPPSTGYITEAFF.

The V call is TRBV6-6, the J call TRBJ1-5; the match to TRBD1 covers 7 bases. Germline CDR1 and CDR2: MNHNY and SVGAGI (reference sequence). The CDR3 consists of 13 residues. Losses at the gene ends were 7 bases for V and 10 bases for J; bases not matched to a gene: 10. The CDR3 nucleotides are TGTGCCAGCACCGCGACAGGGCCGTTACCCCAGCATTTT. This codes for CASTATGPLPQHF.

V usage is TRBV11-2 and J usage is TRBJ1-2; D possibly corresponds to TRBD1 (5 bases). The CDR3 totals 14 residues. Germline values: CDR1 SGHAT, CDR2 FQNNGV. Trimming cost V 5 bases and J 3 bases, with 13 bases left between them. The CDR3 region is CASSPLSGHYGYTF. CDR3 DNA sequence: TGTGCCAGCAGCCCACTCTCAGGGCACTATGGCTACACCTTC.

The chain recombines TRBV19 with TRBJ1-2, with TRBD1 as a possible D gene (5 bases). V lost 10 bases to trimming and J lost 6 bases, with 15 bases between them. The length of the CDR3 is 12 residues. Germline V gene data show CDR1 as LNHDA and CDR2 as SQIVND (reference sequence). CDR3 in amino acids: CATHRDYDGYTF. As DNA, the CDR3 is TGTGCCACCCACCGGGACTATGATGGCTACACCTTC. Variable domain in full (rest from reference TRBV19 and TRBJ1-2): DGGITQSPKYLFRKEGQNVTLSCEQNLNHDAMYWYRQDPGQGLRLIYYSQIVNDFQKGDIAEGYSVSREKKESFPLTVTSAQKNPTAFYLCATHRDYDGYTFGSGTRLTVV.

This clone is a singleton in its sample. One end of the junction varies from germline; a read error may be responsible. The J gene is TRBJ2-7, the V gene TRBV4-2; 12 bases line up with TRBD2. The CDR3 has 13 amino acids. The germline V gene encodes CDR1 LGHNA and CDR2 YNFKEQ. DNA for the CDR3: TGTGCCAGCAGCCTCGGACTAGCGGGAACTATGGACTTC. This gives the protein CASSLGLAGTMDF.

This chain uses TRBV18 with TRBJ1-2; D gene ambiguous. Germline V gene data show CDR1 as KGHSH and CDR2 as LQKENI. Deletions cut 0 bases from V and 8 bases from J, with 22 bases between. This CDR3 spans 17 amino acids. In nucleotides, the CDR3 is TGTGCCAGCTCACCACCACAAGACGGATTCCAAGGAGGGGGCTACACCTTC. The encoded protein is CASSPPQDGFQGGGYTF.

The J gene is TRBJ2-7, the V gene TRBV5-6; the D gene is possibly TRBD1 (6 bases). CDR3 size: 15 residues. CDR1 and CDR2 (germline): SGHDT, YYEEEE. The V and J ends lost 3 bases and 4 bases respectively, with 17 bases between them. The CDR3 bases are TGTGCCAGCAGCTCTGTGGGCAGGGGCGTTTACGAGCAGTACTTC. This codes for CASSSVGRGVYEQYF.

The genes are TRBV18 and TRBJ1-2, with 9 bases identical to TRBD1. CDR1 is KGHSH, CDR2 LQKENI, per germline. The CDR3 sequence is 15 residues long. Trimming cost V 4 bases and J 6 bases; bases outside gene matches: 9. The CDR3 DNA reads TGTGCCAGCTCACAAATGCCGGGACAGGGACATGGCTACACCTTC. Protein: CASSQMPGQGHGYTF.